Presented here are 21 T cell receptor beta chains from one specimen sequenced in a study of cytomegalovirus exposure and HLA in healthy donors. Assay used: immunoSEQ multiplex PCR; TCRdb lists only in-frame clones, some missing. The profile shows tens of thousands of clones, under 96% of them singletons. The sample was PBMCs. The receptors were gathered from a woman aged 18-30 years in good health and CMV-seropositive.

The V and J genes are TRBV11-3 and TRBJ2-3; TRBD1 agrees at 10 bases. The CDR3 spans 17 residues. Germline lookup yields CDR1 SGHNT and CDR2 YENEEA. Trimming at V came to 0 bases and at J to 0 bases, leaving 3 bases not matched to a gene. Here the CDR3 DNA reads TGTGCCAGCAGCTTAGAAAGACAGGGGGCTAGCACAGATACGCAGTATTTT. The encoded protein is CASSLERQGASTDTQYF.

The CDR3 DNA sequence: TGTGCCAGCAGCCCTATCTACAGGGGGCGCTACGAGCAGTACTTC. It is translated as CASSPIYRGRYEQYF. The chain joins TRBV11-2 to TRBJ2-7; TRBD1 matches 9 bases. With 5 bases clipped from V and 3 bases from J, the junction kept 8 bases outside the gene matches. This CDR3 comprises 15 residues. Per the germline V gene, CDR1 is SGHAT and CDR2 is FQNNGV.

This chain joins TRBV9 and TRBJ1-1; D may be TRBD1 (5 bases). CDR3 size: 13 residues. Deletions cut 1 base from V and 3 bases from J, with 7 bases between. Germline V gene sequence: CDR1 SGDLS, CDR2 YYNGEE. CDR3 nucleotide sequence: TGTGCCAGCAGCGTAAAAGGGGACACTGAAGCTTTCTTT. This codes for CASSVKGDTEAFF.

The chain has TRBV7-2 and TRBJ2-4; no clear D gene. Germline V gene data show CDR1 as SGHTA and CDR2 as FQGNSA. This CDR3 has 14 amino acids. V dropped 1 base and J dropped 2 bases, with 6 bases sitting between them. The chain's CDR3 is CASSLGHPKNIQYF. The CDR3 coding sequence is TGTGCCAGCAGCTTAGGACACCCCAAAAACATTCAGTACTTC.

The chain combines TRBV6-1 with TRBJ1-1, with a weak D call TRBD1 (5 bases). This CDR3 has 13 residues. Trimming took 8 bases from V and 9 from J, leaving 19 bases between them. Germline CDR1 is MNHNS and CDR2 is SASEGT. As DNA, the CDR3 is TGTGCCAGCCTAAACGGGGGAAGGGAGAAAGCTTTCTTT. This gives the protein CASLNGGREKAFF.

This clone was recorded only once. This rearrangement joins TRBV30 to TRBJ2-2, with D maybe TRBD2 (5 bases). Germline CDR1 and CDR2: GTSNPN and SVGIG (reference sequence). V was cut by 0 bases and J by 7 bases, with 9 bases left in between. CDR3 size: 13 residues. The CDR3 DNA follows: TGTGCCTGGAGTGTAGCGGATCTCGGGGAGCTGTTTTTT. It codes for CAWSVADLGELFF.

The chain uses TRBV7-2 and TRBJ1-1, with D maybe TRBD1 (6 bases). CDR1 and CDR2 from the germline V gene are SGHTA and FQGNSA. The CDR3 loop spans 12 amino acids. V lost 5 bases to trimming and J lost 5 bases, with 9 bases between them. CDR3 sequence reads: CASSVRGTEAFF. DNA for the CDR3: TGTGCCAGCAGCGTCAGGGGAACTGAAGCTTTCTTT. Full variable domain (rest looked up from reference TRBV7-2 and TRBJ1-1): GAGVSQSPSNKVTEKGKDVELRCDPISGHTALYWYRQSLGQGLEFLIYFQGNSAPDKSGLPSDRFSAERTGGSVSTLTIQRTQQEDSAVYLCASSVRGTEAFFGQGTRLTVV.

Written as DNA, the CDR3 is TGTGCCAGCACGCCCTTGGACAGGGGGCGCGAGACCCAGTACTTC. Amino acid sequence: CASTPLDRGRETQYF. This rearrangement joins TRBV28 to TRBJ2-5; TRBD1 aligns across 11 bases. Germline values: CDR1 MDHEN, CDR2 SYDVKM. V lost 7 bases, J lost 5 bases, and 9 bases stayed unmatched. This CDR3 region has 15 residues.

The CDR3 spells CASSIEQRNNQPQHF. Written as DNA, the CDR3 is TGTGCCAGTAGTATAGAACAGAGAAACAATCAGCCCCAGCATTTT. This chain links TRBV19 with TRBJ1-5; D uncertain. Germline loops: CDR1 LNHDA, CDR2 SQIVND (reference sequence). The CDR3 contains 15 residues. The V and J ends lost 0 bases and 3 bases respectively, with 9 bases between them.

The chain links TRBV10-3 to TRBJ2-3; unclear D gene. CDR3 length equals 14 residues. The germline CDR1 and CDR2 sequences are ENHRY and SYGVKD. V was shortened by 0 bases and J by 0 bases, with 4 bases between the two germline ends. The DNA for the CDR3 is TGTGCCATCAGTGAGTCCTCTAGCACAGATACGCAGTATTTT. This translates into CAISESSSTDTQYF.

The count of this clone is one. The genes are TRBV28 and TRBJ2-7; 7 nucleotides line up with TRBD2. The CDR3 runs to 11 residues. J gave up 3 bases and V 11 bases, and 4 bases lay outside the gene matches. The germline gives CDR1 MDHEN, CDR2 SYDVKM. The CDR3 coding sequence is TGTGCCGGCGGGGGAGGCTACGAGCAGTACTTC. Its protein is CAGGGGYEQYF. The variable domain in full, completed from reference TRBV28 and TRBJ2-7, reads DVKVTQSSRYLVKRTGEKVFLECVQDMDHENMFWYRQDPGLGLRLIYFSYDVKMKEKGDIPEGYSVSREKKERFSLILESASTNQTSMYLCAGGGGYEQYFGPGTRLTVT.

The V gene is TRBV11-3, the J gene TRBJ1-1, with D possibly matching TRBD1 (5 bases). Trimming pared 1 base from V and 5 bases from J, leaving 14 bases between. This CDR3 region has 15 residues. Germline V lookup: CDR1 SGHNT, CDR2 YENEEA. CDR3 in DNA: TGTGCCAGCAGCTTAGTCAGGGAAGAAAGGACTGAAGCTTTCTTT. Amino acids: CASSLVREERTEAFF.

The rearrangement joins TRBV13 to TRBJ2-7; maybe TRBD2 (5 bases). Germline CDR1 and CDR2: PRHDT and FYEKMQ (reference sequence). This CDR3 spans 15 amino acids. The ends were cut back, 5 bases at V and 1 base at J, with 15 bases in the middle. The CDR3 nucleotides are TGTGCCAGCAGCGCCCAGCCGGGATCTTCCTACGAGCAGTACTTC. Translation: CASSAQPGSSYEQYF.

The chain recombines TRBV6-5 with TRBJ2-2, with TRBD1 identical over 10 bases. CDR1 and CDR2 from the germline V gene are MNHEY and SVGAGI. V dropped 6 bases and J dropped 4; count of bases not matched to a gene: 5. This CDR3 is 15 amino acids long. The DNA for the CDR3 is TGTGCCAGCAGCGCGGACAGGGGGACCACCGGGGAGCTGTTTTTT. Translated: CASSADRGTTGELFF.

The chain joins TRBV4-1 to TRBJ2-5; 7 bases map to TRBD1. V shed 4 bases and J 0 bases; nucleotides not matched to a gene: 11. Germline CDR1 reads MGHRA; CDR2 reads YSYEKL. The CDR3 has 17 residues. CDR3 in DNA: TGCGCCAGCAGCCTCACAGGGATTACAGGGGACCAAGAGACCCAGTACTTC. As protein: CASSLTGITGDQETQYF.

The chain employs TRBV9 and TRBJ2-1; weak D call: TRBD1 (5 bases). Trimming cost V 0 bases and J 3 bases, with 7 bases left between them. There are 14 residues in the CDR3. Germline V gene sequence: CDR1 SGDLS, CDR2 YYNGEE. The CDR3 DNA reads TGTGCCAGCAGCGTAGCCCAGGGCTACAATGAGCAGTTCTTC. Translation gives CASSVAQGYNEQFF.

CDR3 nucleotide sequence: TGTGCCAGCAGCCATGGGGGGGCGGGAAACATTCAGTACTTC. It yields the protein CASSHGGAGNIQYF. The rearrangement links TRBV9 to TRBJ2-4, with D possibly TRBD2 on 7 matching bases. Germline V CDR1 and CDR2: SGDLS, YYNGEE. The V end was cut by 4 bases, the J end by 6 bases, with 14 bases between. This CDR3 comprises 14 residues.

This chain links TRBV7-2 with TRBJ2-2; no firm D call. This CDR3 comprises 14 residues. V lost 5 bases to trimming and J lost 4 bases, with 11 bases between them. Germline-derived CDR1 and CDR2 are SGHTA and FQGNSA. The CDR3 DNA reads TGTGCCAGCAGCCCCGGTGGTGGCACCGGGGAGCTGTTTTTT. Translated: CASSPGGGTGELFF.

The rearrangement links TRBV11-2 to TRBJ2-5; no firm D call. V lost 2 bases, J lost 4 bases, and 26 bases lay in between. The CDR3 is made up of 19 amino acids. Germline CDR1 is SGHAT and CDR2 is FQNNGV. CDR3 region: CASSLSNSVQRSPGETQYF. The CDR3 DNA sequence: TGTGCCAGCAGCTTATCGAATTCGGTCCAGCGCTCCCCCGGAGAGACCCAGTACTTC.

V and J are TRBV5-6 and TRBJ2-1; the match to TRBD1 covers 9 bases. V lost 6 bases to trimming and J lost 7 bases; unmatched junction nucleotides: 11. Germline-derived CDR1 and CDR2 are SGHDT and YYEEEE. This CDR3 has 15 amino acids. The CDR3 DNA is TGTGCCAGCACTCAAACCGGGACAGGGAATAATGAGCAGTTCTTC. Protein product: CASTQTGTGNNEQFF.

The chain has TRBV7-3 and TRBJ2-1, with 7 bases aligning to TRBD2. This CDR3 comprises 15 residues. Germline V gene sequence: CDR1 SGHTA, CDR2 FQGTGA. V dropped 5 bases and J dropped 2; count of bases not matched to a gene: 6. This CDR3 reads CASSPTSAPYNEQFF. The CDR3 nucleotides read TGTGCCAGCAGCCCTACTAGCGCACCCTACAATGAGCAGTTCTTC.